Presented here are 22 T cell receptor beta chains from one specimen sequenced in a study of T cell repertoires in aging, cancer and after chemotherapy. Peripheral blood genomic DNA, not sorted cells or RNA, was the template. Multiplex touch-down PCR with TRB-A/B primers amplified rearranged V-D-J TRB sequences. Each CDR3 protein gets one entry after TCRdb re-called the multiplex PCR reads with MiXCR. The sample has roughly 6,400 distinct CDR3 sequences; about 50% are singletons. Sample: blood. Receptors were obtained from a human donor with a solid tumor.

The chain is built from TRBV6-1 and TRBJ2-7; D uncertain. The CDR3 runs to 14 residues. Germline CDR1 and CDR2: MNHNS and SASEGT. Trimming took 3 bases from V and 2 from J, leaving 11 bases between them. The CDR3 region has the DNA TGTGCCAGCAGTGACGCCCCGGGCGCCTACGAGCAGTACTTC. Amino acid sequence: CASSDAPGAYEQYF.

The chain links TRBV7-9 to TRBJ1-1, with D perhaps TRBD1 (5 bases). CDR1 is SEHNR and CDR2 is FQNEAQ in the germline V gene (reference sequence). V was pared by 2 bases and J by 1 base, with 11 bases between. CDR3 length: 15 amino acids. The CDR3 nucleotides read TGTGCCAGCAGCTTATTCTCTACAGGGAACACTGAAGCTTTCTTT. Residues: CASSLFSTGNTEAFF. Variable domain in full (rest from reference TRBV7-9 and TRBJ1-1): DTGVSQNPRHKITKRGQNVTFRCDPISEHNRLYWYRQTLGQGPEFLTYFQNEAQLEKSRLLSDRFSAERPKGSFSTLEIQRTEQGDSAMYLCASSLFSTGNTEAFFGQGTRLTVV.

The V call is TRBV12-3 or TRBV12-4, the J call TRBJ1-3, with unresolved D. Trimming removed 3 bases from V and 4 bases from J, with 16 bases in between. This CDR3 is built from 16 residues. The CDR3 DNA sequence: TGTGCCAGCAGTTTCGCGGGGTTAGAACCCGGAAACACCATATATTTT. This codes for CASSFAGLEPGNTIYF.

This clonotype was seen only once. This chain joins TRBV30 and TRBJ2-5; D is tentatively TRBD1 or TRBD2 (5 bases each). The V and J ends lost 4 bases and 8 bases respectively, with 17 bases between them. In germline, CDR1 is GTSNPN, CDR2 SVGIG (reference sequence). There are 13 residues in the CDR3. CDR3: CAWTGTEVSTQYF. The CDR3 region has the DNA TGTGCCTGGACCGGGACCGAAGTGTCCACCCAGTACTTC.

This chain connects TRBV19 to TRBJ2-7; 9 bases line up with TRBD1. Germline CDR1 is LNHDA and CDR2 is SQIVND (reference sequence). The CDR3 contains 15 residues. With 5 bases clipped from V and 6 bases from J, the junction kept 11 bases outside the gene matches. In DNA form, the CDR3 reads TGTGCCAGTAGTCCGACCGCGGACAGGGGACCCGAGCAGTACTTC. Its translation is CASSPTADRGPEQYF.

The V gene is TRBV11-2, the J gene TRBJ2-3; D may correspond to TRBD1 or TRBD2 (6 bases each). Germline loops: CDR1 SGHAT, CDR2 FQNNGV. V gave up 5 bases and J gave up 5 bases, with 14 bases separating them. The CDR3 runs 14 residues. CDR3 sequence reads: CASSPRGALDTQYF. In DNA form, the CDR3 reads TGTGCCAGCAGCCCTAGGGGGGCCTTAGATACGCAGTATTTT.

The rearrangement joins TRBV6-1 to TRBJ2-3, with D perhaps assigned TRBD1 or TRBD2 (5 bases each). V lost 2 bases and J 7 bases, leaving 13 bases between the germline ends. This CDR3 is 14 amino acids long. Germline CDR1 MNHNS, CDR2 SASEGT. CDR3 residues: CASSEPGRENTQYF. CDR3 in DNA: TGTGCCAGCAGTGAACCGGGACGTGAAAATACGCAGTATTTT.

The sample holds a few counts of this clonotype. The V gene is TRBV19, the J gene TRBJ2-2, with D unresolved. The CDR3 runs 13 residues. CDR1 is LNHDA and CDR2 is SQIVND in the germline V gene (reference sequence). Deletions cut 6 bases from V and 9 bases from J, with 14 bases between. The CDR3 nucleotides are TGTGCCAGTAGCCCCATCGAGGAAAGGGAGCTGTTTTTT. This translates into CASSPIEERELFF. Filled out from reference TRBV19 and TRBJ2-2, the complete variable domain reads DGGITQSPKYLFRKEGQNVTLSCEQNLNHDAMYWYRQDPGQGLRLIYYSQIVNDFQKGDIAEGYSVSREKKESFPLTVTSAQKNPTAFYLCASSPIEERELFFGEGSRLTVL.

This clonotype occurred a few times. The J gene is TRBJ1-1, the V gene TRBV19, with TRBD1 identical over 8 bases. V lost 5 bases, J lost 10 bases, and 12 bases stayed unmatched. CDR3 length equals 14 residues. Germline V gene lookup returns CDR1 LNHDA and CDR2 SQIVND (reference sequence). In DNA, the CDR3 is TGTGCCAGTAGTTCGCAACAGGGGGGGCAAAGAGCTTTCTTT. Its translation: CASSSQQGGQRAFF.

The chain joins TRBV29-1 to TRBJ2-2; TRBD2 matches 12 bases. V gave up 2 bases and J gave up 4 bases; unmatched junction bases: 5. The CDR3 has 16 residues. Looked up from germline, CDR1 is SQVTM and CDR2 is ANQGSEA. CDR3 bases: TGCAGCGTTGAACTAGCGGGAGGGGCGGGCACCGGGGAGCTGTTTTTT. This gives the protein CSVELAGGAGTGELFF.

This chain uses TRBV20-1 with TRBJ2-2, with D unclear. The CDR3 is 14 residues long. Germline CDR1 is DFQATT and CDR2 is SNEGSKA (reference sequence). Deletions cut 3 bases from V and 0 bases from J, with 8 bases between. The CDR3 loop is CSASDVANTGELFF. CDR3 bases: TGCAGTGCTAGTGACGTCGCGAACACCGGGGAGCTGTTTTTT.

The J gene is TRBJ1-6, the V gene TRBV7-9, with 10 bases lining up with TRBD1. Unmatched junction bases numbered 8, after V lost 5 bases and J lost 7 bases. Germline-derived CDR1 and CDR2 are SEHNR and FQNEAQ (reference sequence). The CDR3 totals 16 residues. In DNA form, the CDR3 reads TGTGCCAGCAGCATGACAGGGGGCTCGGCGAATTCACCCCTCCACTTT. This codes for CASSMTGGSANSPLHF.

The V call is TRBV28, the J call TRBJ2-2; D is unresolved. V gave up 6 bases and J gave up 0 bases, with 11 bases separating them. The CDR3 runs to 15 residues. CDR1 and CDR2 from the germline V gene are MDHEN and SYDVKM. The CDR3 DNA sequence: TGTGCCAGCAGCCCAGCCAGCGCGAACACCGGGGAGCTGTTTTTT. It specifies CASSPASANTGELFF.

This chain joins TRBV15 and TRBJ1-5; D is unresolved. Germline V gene data show CDR1 as LNHNV and CDR2 as YYDKDF (reference sequence). The V end was cut by 0 bases, the J end by 4 bases, with 4 bases between. The CDR3 has 13 amino acids. The CDR3 DNA reads TGTGCCACCAGCAGAGATCAGAATCAGCCCCAGCATTTT. Its translation: CATSRDQNQPQHF.

The sample holds a few counts of this clonotype. The chain has TRBV6-5 and TRBJ1-2; the D is unclear. The germline CDR1 and CDR2 sequences are MNHEY and SVGAGI. Trimming pared 2 bases from V and 7 bases from J, leaving 8 bases between. The CDR3 spans 12 residues. CDR3 in amino acids: CASSYDGFGYTF. The DNA for the CDR3 is TGTGCCAGCAGTTACGACGGTTTTGGCTACACCTTC.

This chain connects TRBV14 to TRBJ2-7; 12 positions agree with TRBD1. The ends lost 0 bases at V and 0 bases at J; junction bases unmatched: 21. Germline CDR1 reads SGHDN; CDR2 reads FVKESK. This CDR3 is 23 amino acids long. For the CDR3, the DNA is TGTGCCAGCAGCCAAGATTTCAAAAAAGGGACAGGGGGCTGGGGCAGAAGCTCCTACGAGCAGTACTTC. This translates into CASSQDFKKGTGGWGRSSYEQYF.

The genes are TRBV28 and TRBJ1-2, with TRBD1 matching 9 bases. The V segment lost 4 bases and the J segment 0 bases; nucleotides outside the gene matches: 3. Germline CDR1 is MDHEN and CDR2 is SYDVKM. This CDR3 region has 15 residues. This chain's CDR3 is CASSSTGGSNYGYTF. CDR3 coding DNA: TGTGCCAGCAGTTCTACAGGGGGCTCTAACTATGGCTACACCTTC.

This clonotype has only a few counts. The V and J genes are TRBV19 and TRBJ2-6; unclear D gene. Trimming pared 5 bases from V and 5 bases from J, leaving 10 bases between. Germline CDR1 and CDR2: LNHDA and SQIVND (reference sequence). This CDR3 has 14 residues. CDR3 residues: CASSLAVWANVLTF. In DNA form, the CDR3 reads TGTGCCAGTAGTCTCGCCGTTTGGGCCAACGTCCTGACTTTC.

V is TRBV5-1 and J is TRBJ2-2; 7 bases fit TRBD2. With V trimmed by 5 bases and J by 3 bases, 7 bases remained unmatched. Germline V gene data show CDR1 as SGHRS and CDR2 as YFSETQ. The length of the CDR3 is 15 residues. CDR3 sequence (DNA): TGCGCCAGCAGTCCTCTAGCGGCCGACACCGGGGAGCTGTTTTTT. This encodes CASSPLAADTGELFF.

The chain is built from TRBV12-3 or TRBV12-4 and TRBJ1-1; D uncertain. V was shortened by 3 bases and J by 1 base, with 6 bases between the two germline ends. The CDR3 sequence is 13 residues long. CDR3 in amino acids: CASSLYGNTEAFF. The DNA for the CDR3 is TGTGCCAGCAGTTTGTACGGGAACACTGAAGCTTTCTTT.

This clonotype was found a few times. The chain is built from TRBV29-1 and TRBJ2-2; 10 nucleotides match TRBD1. The CDR3 consists of 14 residues. J was trimmed by 4 bases and V by 6 bases; bases with no gene match: 5. Germline V gives CDR1 SQVTM, CDR2 ANQGSEA. This CDR3 is CSVNRDRGTGELFF. The CDR3 coding sequence is TGCAGCGTAAACCGGGACAGGGGCACCGGGGAGCTGTTTTTT.

The chain uses TRBV19 and TRBJ2-6; 10 bases agree with TRBD2. The CDR3 extends over 17 amino acids. Germline V gene lookup returns CDR1 LNHDA and CDR2 SQIVND (reference sequence). With V trimmed by 2 bases and J by 0 bases, 1 base remained unmatched. This CDR3 is CASSISSGSSGANVLTF. The DNA for the CDR3 is TGTGCCAGTAGTATATCTAGCGGGAGCTCTGGGGCCAACGTCCTGACTTTC.